This T cell receptor beta chain was recovered during a study of T cells after yellow fever vaccination (dated by TCRdb to the late 2010s). The study in broad terms: Libraries from fractions with low cell numbers were prepared with the SMART-Seq v4 Ultra Low Input RNA kit. To follow T-cell clones before and after both primary and booster YFV17D yellow fever vaccination, bulk TCR alpha and beta repertoires underwent longitudinal sequencing. Two healthy male donors, one aged 18 to 30 and one aged 30 to 40 years, made up the cohort. Blood was collected at multiple timepoints before and after primary and secondary immunization, and bulk PBMC replicates and cell subsets were isolated. Results the study describes overall, beyond this receptor: A small fraction of clonotypes showed up in both the CD4 and CD8 compartments, probably as a result of convergent recombination. Compared with the primary T-cell response, the secondary T-cell response was weaker but faster, peaking on day 5 rather than day 15. Computational filtering was needed because FACS-sorted repertoires could contain abundant contaminating clonotypes from the bulk population. Because the study included only a couple of donors, the extent to which the findings can be generalized is limited. After the booster, most clones that had expanded after primary vaccination were detected again (about 95% of CD4 and around nine tenths of CD8), suggesting broad maintenance of memory.

This clonotype was detected once. The clone's antigen remains unknown. Per-nucleotide qualities are absent, and no much larger clonotype sits a single base away. One read gives only weak evidence. TCR cDNA was synthesized by 5'RACE template switching, through which a universal primer site and unique molecular identifiers were introduced. Priming of cDNA synthesis was performed from both the TCR alpha and TCR beta constant segments. Libraries were amplified in two PCR steps, with sample barcodes and sequencing adapters added in the second step. Sequencing of the libraries was done on either Illumina HiSeq 2500 (2x100 bp) or NovaSeq (2x150 bp). The original pipeline was this. Reads were demultiplexed and collapsed into UMI consensus sequences with MIGEC, and V(D)J alignment was performed with MiXCR. Using edgeR on replicate PBMC samples, clonotypes were called vaccine-responding if FDR was below 0.01 and the log2 fold change was above 5 up to day 15. CD4 or CD8 identity was assigned to each bulk clonotype according to whether the clonotype was present at higher abundance in the sequenced CD4 repertoire or the sequenced CD8 repertoire. TCRdb reran the public reads through fastp at Q25 and MiXCR, keeping productive beta chains. Each CDR3 protein appears once, grouped with its most common genes and DNA. The V and J calls shown here were made by TCRdb, not taken from the authors' results. This sample gives about 500,000 distinct CDR3 sequences in total; about a sixth of them show up just once. 17% of the sample is in the top ten clones.

The CDR3 numbers 12 residues from cysteine through phenylalanine. Only the CDR3 part of the read is kept: 36 bases, read in frame from the first base. Trimming takes 7 bases from V and 0 bases from J, and the germline ends sit 6 bases apart. Taken from the germline V gene (reference sequence), the CDR1 and CDR2 loops are SEHNR and FQNEAQ. The treatment or condition label on this specimen signifies: live attenuated yellow fever vaccine strain. At each blood-draw timepoint, two biological replicates of bulk PBMCs were collected. A standard Ficoll-Paque protocol was used to isolate PBMCs from peripheral blood. TriZol was used to extract RNA from bulk PBMCs, CD4 and CD8 fractions, and dextramer-positive and dextramer-negative fractions.

The sequence links TRBV7-9 to TRBJ1-1; the best D guess is TRBD1, with 5 bases matching. The sample here was PBMCs, taken around 5 days after the first yellow fever vaccination. This TCR was sampled from a man younger than 30 who received the YFV17D yellow fever vaccine. CDR3 sequence: CASMGLNTEAFF. The bases read TGTGCCAGCATGGGACTGAACACTGAAGCTTTCTTT. Full variable domain (CDR3 extended with the reference TRBV7-9 and TRBJ1-1 proteins): DTGVSQNPRHKITKRGQNVTFRCDPISEHNRLYWYRQTLGQGPEFLTYFQNEAQLEKSRLLSDRFSAERPKGSFSTLEIQRTEQGDSAMYLCASMGLNTEAFFGQGTRLTVV.